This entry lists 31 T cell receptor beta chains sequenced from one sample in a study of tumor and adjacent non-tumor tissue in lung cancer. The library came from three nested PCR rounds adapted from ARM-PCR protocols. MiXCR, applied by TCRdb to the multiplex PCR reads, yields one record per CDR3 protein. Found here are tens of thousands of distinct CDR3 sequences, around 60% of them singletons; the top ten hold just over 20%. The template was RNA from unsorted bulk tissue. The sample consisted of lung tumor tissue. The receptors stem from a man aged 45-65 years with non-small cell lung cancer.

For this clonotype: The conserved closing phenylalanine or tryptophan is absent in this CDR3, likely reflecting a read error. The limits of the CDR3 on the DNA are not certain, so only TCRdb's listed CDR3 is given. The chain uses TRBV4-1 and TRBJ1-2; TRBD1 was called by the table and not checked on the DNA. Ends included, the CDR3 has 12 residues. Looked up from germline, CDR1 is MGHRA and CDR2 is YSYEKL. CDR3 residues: CASGQVRGSPLY.

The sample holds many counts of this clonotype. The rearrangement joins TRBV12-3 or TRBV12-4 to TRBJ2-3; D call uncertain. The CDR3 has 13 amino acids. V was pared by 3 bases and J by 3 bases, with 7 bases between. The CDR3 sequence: CASSFSRTDTQYF. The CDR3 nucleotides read TGTGCCAGCAGTTTCAGCCGGACAGATACGCAGTATTTT.

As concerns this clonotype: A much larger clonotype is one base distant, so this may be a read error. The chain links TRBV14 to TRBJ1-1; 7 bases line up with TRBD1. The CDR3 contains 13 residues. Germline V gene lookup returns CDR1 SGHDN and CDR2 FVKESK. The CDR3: CASQGQLNAEAFF. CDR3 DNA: TGTGCCAGCCAGGGACAGCTGAACGCTGAAGCTTTCTTT.

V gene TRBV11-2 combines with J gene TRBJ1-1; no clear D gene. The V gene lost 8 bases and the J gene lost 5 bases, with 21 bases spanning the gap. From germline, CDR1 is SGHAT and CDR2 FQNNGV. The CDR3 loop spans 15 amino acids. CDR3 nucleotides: TGTGCCAGCTGTCCCTGGACTGGCAGTGGTACTGAAGCTTTCTTT. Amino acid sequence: CASCPWTGSGTEAFF.

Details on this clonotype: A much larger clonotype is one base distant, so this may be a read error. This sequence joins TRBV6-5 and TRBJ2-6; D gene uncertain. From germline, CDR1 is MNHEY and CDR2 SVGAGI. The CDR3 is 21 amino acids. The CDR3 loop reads CASSYSGVVRSTPSGTNVLTF. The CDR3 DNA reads TGTGCCAGCAGTTACTCTGGGGTTGTCAGGTCCACTCCCTCTGGGACCAACGTCCTGACTTTC.

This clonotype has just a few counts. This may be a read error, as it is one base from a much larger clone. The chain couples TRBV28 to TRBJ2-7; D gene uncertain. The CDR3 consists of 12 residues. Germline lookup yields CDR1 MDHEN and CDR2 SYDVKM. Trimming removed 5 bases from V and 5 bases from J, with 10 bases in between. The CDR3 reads CASSIVGNEQYF. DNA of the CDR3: TGTGCCAGCAGTATCGTAGGGAACGAGCAGTACTTC.

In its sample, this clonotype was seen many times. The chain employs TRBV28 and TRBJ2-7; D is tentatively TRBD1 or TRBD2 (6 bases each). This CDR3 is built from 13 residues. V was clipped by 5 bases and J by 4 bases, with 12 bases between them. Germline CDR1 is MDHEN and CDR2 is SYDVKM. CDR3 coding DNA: TGTGCCAGCAGTCGCCAGGGGAGGTACGAGCAGTACTTC. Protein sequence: CASSRQGRYEQYF.

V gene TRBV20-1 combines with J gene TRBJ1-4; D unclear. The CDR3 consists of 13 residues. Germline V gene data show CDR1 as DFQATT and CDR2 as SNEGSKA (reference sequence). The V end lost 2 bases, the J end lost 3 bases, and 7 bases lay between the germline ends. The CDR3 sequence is CSARSLANEKLFF. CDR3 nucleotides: TGCAGTGCTAGAAGCCTGGCTAATGAAAAACTGTTTTTT.

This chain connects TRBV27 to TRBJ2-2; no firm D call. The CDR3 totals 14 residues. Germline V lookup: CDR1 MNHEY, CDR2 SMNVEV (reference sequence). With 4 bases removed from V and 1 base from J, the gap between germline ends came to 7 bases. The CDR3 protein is CASSSLMNTGELFF. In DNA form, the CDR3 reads TGTGCCAGCAGTTCTCTCATGAACACCGGGGAGCTGTTTTTT.

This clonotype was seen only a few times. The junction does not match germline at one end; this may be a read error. CDR3 DNA: TGCGCCTGCAGCCCCGCGGGGGTGGCCAACAGCGGGGAGCTGTTTTTT. It yields the protein CACSPAGVANSGELFF. This chain uses TRBV10-2 with TRBJ2-2; 7 bases align to TRBD2. The CDR3 is 16 amino acids. From germline, CDR1 is WSHSY and CDR2 SAAADI.

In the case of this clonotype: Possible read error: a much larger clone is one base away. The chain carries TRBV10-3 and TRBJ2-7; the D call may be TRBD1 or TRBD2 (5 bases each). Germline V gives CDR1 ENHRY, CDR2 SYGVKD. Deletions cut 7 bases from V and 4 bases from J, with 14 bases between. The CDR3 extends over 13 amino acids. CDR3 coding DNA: TGTGCCATCATGGGACCGGACGAATACGAGCAGTACTTC. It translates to CAIMGPDEYEQYF.

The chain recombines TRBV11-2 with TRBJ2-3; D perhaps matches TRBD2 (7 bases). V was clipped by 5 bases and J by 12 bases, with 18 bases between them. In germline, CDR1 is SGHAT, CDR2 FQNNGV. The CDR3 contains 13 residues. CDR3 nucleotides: TGTGCCAGCAGCGCGGGGGCGGGAGATGCACAGTATTTT. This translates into CASSAGAGDAQYF. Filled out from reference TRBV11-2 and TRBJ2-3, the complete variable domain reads EAGVAQSPRYKIIEKRQSVAFWCNPISGHATLYWYQQILGQGPKLLIQFQNNGVVDDSQLPKDRFSAERLKGVDSTLKIQPAKLEDSAVYLCASSAGAGDAQYFGPGTRLTVL.

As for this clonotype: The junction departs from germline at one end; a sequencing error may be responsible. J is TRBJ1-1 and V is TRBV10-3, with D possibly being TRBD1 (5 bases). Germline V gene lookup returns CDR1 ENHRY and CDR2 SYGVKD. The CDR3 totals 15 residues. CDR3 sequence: CAIVRTLSGNAEVFF. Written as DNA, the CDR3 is TGTGCCATCGTCCGGACGCTATCAGGGAACGCTGAAGTTTTCTTT.

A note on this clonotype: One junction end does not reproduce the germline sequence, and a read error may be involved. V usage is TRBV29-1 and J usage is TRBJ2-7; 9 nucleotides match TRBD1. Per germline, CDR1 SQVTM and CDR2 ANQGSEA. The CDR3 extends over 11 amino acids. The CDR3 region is CNVTGGVEQYF. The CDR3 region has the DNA TGCAACGTTACAGGGGGCGTGGAACAGTACTTC.

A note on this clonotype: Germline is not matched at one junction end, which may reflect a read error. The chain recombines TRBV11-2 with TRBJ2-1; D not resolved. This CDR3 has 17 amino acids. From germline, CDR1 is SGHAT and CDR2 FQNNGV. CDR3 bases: TGTGCCATCAGCTTAGTACGTGACGGGTGGGCCTCGAATGAGCAGTTCTTC. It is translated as CAISLVRDGWASNEQFF.

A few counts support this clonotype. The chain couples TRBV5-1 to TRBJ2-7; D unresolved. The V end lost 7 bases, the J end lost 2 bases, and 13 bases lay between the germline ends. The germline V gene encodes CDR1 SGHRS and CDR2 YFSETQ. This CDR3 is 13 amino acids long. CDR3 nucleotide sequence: TGCGCCAGCCCCGGTGTTGATACCTACGAGCAGTACTTC. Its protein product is CASPGVDTYEQYF.

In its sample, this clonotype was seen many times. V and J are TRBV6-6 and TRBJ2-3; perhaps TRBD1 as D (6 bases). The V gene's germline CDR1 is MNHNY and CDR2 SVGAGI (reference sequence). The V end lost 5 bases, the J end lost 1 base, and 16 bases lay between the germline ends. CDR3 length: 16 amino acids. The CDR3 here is CASSDRQESGTDTQYF. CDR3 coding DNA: TGTGCCAGCAGTGATCGACAGGAGTCAGGCACAGATACGCAGTATTTT.

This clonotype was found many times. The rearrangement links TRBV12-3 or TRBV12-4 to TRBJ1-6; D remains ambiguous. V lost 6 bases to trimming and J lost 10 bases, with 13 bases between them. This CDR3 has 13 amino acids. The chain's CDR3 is CASRQSNKSPLHF. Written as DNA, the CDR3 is TGTGCCAGCAGACAATCAAACAAGTCACCCCTCCACTTT.

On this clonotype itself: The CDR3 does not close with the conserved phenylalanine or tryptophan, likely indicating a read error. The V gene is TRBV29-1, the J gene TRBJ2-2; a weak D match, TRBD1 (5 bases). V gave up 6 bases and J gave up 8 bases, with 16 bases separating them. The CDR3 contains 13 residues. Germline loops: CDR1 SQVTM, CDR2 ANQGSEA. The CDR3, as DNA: TGCAGCGTCCAGGGCCCCGACGTGGGGGAGCTGTTTCTT. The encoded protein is CSVQGPDVGELFL.

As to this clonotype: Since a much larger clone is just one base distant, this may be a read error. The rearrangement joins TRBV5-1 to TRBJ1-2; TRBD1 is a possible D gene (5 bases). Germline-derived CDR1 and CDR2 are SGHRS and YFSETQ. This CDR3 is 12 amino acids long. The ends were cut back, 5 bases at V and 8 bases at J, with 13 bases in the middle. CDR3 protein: CASSCGDGGYTF. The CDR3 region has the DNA TGCGCCAGCAGTTGCGGGGACGGGGGCTACACCTTC. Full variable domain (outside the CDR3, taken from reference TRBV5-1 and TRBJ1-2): KAGVTQTPRYLIKTRGQQVTLSCSPISGHRSVSWYQQTPGQGLQFLFEYFSETQRNKGNFPGRFSGRQFSNSRSEMNVSTLELGDSALYLCASSCGDGGYTFGSGTRLTVV.

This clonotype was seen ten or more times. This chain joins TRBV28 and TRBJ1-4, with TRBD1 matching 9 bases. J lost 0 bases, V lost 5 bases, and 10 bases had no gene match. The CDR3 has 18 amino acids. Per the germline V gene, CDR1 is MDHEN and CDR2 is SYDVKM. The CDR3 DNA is TGTGCCAGCAGTATCAACAGGGGGCCGGTAGCAACTAATGAAAAACTGTTTTTT. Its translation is CASSINRGPVATNEKLFF.

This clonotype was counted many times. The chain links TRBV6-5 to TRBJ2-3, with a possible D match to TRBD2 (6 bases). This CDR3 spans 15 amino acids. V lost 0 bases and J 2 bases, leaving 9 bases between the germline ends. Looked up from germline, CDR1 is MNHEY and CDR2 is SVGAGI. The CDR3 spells CASSYSGGTTDTQYF. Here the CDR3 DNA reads TGTGCCAGCAGTTACTCGGGCGGGACCACAGATACGCAGTATTTT.

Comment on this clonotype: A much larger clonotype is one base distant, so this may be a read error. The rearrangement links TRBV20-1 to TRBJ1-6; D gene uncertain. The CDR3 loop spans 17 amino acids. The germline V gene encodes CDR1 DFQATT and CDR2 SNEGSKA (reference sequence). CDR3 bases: TGCAGTGCTAGAGACCGGACGATGAGCTCCAATAATTCACCCCTCCACTTT. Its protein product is CSARDRTMSSNNSPLHF.

The CDR3 sequence: CSARLGEWFDEQFF. CDR3 DNA: TGCAGTGCTAGATTAGGGGAATGGTTCGATGAGCAGTTCTTC. The genes are TRBV20-1 and TRBJ2-1; possible D gene TRBD1, 5 bases. This CDR3 is 14 amino acids long. Germline values: CDR1 DFQATT, CDR2 SNEGSKA (reference sequence). The ends were cut back, 2 bases at V and 8 bases at J, with 16 bases in the middle.

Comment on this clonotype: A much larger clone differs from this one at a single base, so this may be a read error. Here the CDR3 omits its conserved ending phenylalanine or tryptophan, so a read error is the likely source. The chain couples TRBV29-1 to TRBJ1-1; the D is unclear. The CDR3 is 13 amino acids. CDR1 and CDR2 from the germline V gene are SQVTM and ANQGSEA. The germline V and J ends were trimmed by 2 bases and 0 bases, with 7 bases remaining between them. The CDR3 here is CSVETAMNTEAFI. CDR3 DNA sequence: TGCAGCGTTGAAACAGCCATGAACACTGAAGCTTTCATT.

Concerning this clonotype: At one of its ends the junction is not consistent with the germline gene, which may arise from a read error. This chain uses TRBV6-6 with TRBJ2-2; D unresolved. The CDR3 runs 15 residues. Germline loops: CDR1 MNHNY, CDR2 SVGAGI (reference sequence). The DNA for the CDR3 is TGCGCCAGCAGTCACTACACAACCAACACCGGGGAGCTGTTTTTT. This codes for CASSHYTTNTGELFF.

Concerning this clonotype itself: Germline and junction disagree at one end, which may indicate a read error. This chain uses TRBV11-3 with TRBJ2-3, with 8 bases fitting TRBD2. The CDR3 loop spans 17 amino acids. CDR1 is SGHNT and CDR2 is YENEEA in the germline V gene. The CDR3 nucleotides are TGTGCCAACAGCTTCGGGACTAGGGGGGGGCCCACAGATACGCAGTATTTT. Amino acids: CANSFGTRGGPTDTQYF.

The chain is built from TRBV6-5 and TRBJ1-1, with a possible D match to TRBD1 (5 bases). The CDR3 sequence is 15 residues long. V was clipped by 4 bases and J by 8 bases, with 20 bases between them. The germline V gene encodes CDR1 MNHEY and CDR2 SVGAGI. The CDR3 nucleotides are TGTGCCAGCAGTTCCAATTCCGGGGCGAATCTAGAAGCTTTCTTT. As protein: CASSSNSGANLEAFF.

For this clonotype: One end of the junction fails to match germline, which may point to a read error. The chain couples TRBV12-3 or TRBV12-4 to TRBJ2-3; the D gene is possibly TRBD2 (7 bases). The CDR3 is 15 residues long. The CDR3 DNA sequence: TGTGCCAGCAGTCAGTTGAGGGGGGGGGCAGATACTCAGTATTTT. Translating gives CASSQLRGGADTQYF.

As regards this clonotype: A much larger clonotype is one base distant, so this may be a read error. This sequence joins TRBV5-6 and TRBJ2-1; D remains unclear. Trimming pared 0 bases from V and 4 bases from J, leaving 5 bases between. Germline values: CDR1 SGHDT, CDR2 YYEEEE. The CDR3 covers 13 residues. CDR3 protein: CASSLEPYNEQFF. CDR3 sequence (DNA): TGTGCCAGCAGCTTGGAGCCTTACAATGAGCAGTTCTTC.

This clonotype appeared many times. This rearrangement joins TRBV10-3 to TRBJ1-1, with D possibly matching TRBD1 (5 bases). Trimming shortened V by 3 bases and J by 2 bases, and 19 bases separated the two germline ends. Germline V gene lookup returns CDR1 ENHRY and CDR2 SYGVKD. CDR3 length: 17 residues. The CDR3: CAISDPLTGGGNTEAFF. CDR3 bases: TGTGCCATCAGTGACCCCCTAACGGGTGGGGGTAACACTGAAGCTTTCTTT.